Detailed here is one T cell receptor (beta chain). The entry originates in a study of blood T cell repertoires in COVID-19. Study summary: Whether acute or convalescent, the COVID-19 samples came from the United States, Italy and Spain.

Assay: immunoSEQ multiplex PCR; the TCRdb copy retains only in-frame clones and omits some. The sample has about 230,000 clones, 80% to 90% seen once. V was trimmed by 3 bases and J by 1 base, leaving 13 bases between them. The CDR3 is made up of 16 amino acids. Germline V lookup: CDR1 LNHDA, CDR2 SQIVND (reference sequence). Sequencing was performed on PBMCs or T cells enriched from blood (not recorded which). V is TRBV19 and J is TRBJ1-5; D may be TRBD1 (6 bases). The clonotype was recovered from a woman between 45 and 65 years old in a cohort exposed to, infected with or recovered from COVID-19 (not recorded which). CDR3 residues: CASSIRTAKSNQPQHF. In DNA form, the CDR3 reads TGTGCCAGTAGTATCCGGACAGCGAAGAGCAATCAGCCCCAGCATTTT. The full variable domain, rest sourced from reference TRBV19 and TRBJ1-5, is DGGITQSPKYLFRKEGQNVTLSCEQNLNHDAMYWYRQDPGQGLRLIYYSQIVNDFQKGDIAEGYSVSREKKESFPLTVTSAQKNPTAFYLCASSIRTAKSNQPQHFGDGTRLSIL.